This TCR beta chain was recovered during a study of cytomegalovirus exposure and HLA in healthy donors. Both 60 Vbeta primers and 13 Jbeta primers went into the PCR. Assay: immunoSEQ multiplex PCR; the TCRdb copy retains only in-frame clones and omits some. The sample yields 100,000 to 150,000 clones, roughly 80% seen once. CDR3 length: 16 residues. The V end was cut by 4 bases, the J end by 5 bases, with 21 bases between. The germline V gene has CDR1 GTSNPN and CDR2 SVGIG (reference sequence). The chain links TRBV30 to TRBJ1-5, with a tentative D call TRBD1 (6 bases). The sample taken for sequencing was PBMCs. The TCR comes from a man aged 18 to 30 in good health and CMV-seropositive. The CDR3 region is CAWTLGGGGGDQPQHF. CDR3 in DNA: TGTGCCTGGACCCTTGGGGGAGGGGGAGGTGATCAGCCCCAGCATTTT.